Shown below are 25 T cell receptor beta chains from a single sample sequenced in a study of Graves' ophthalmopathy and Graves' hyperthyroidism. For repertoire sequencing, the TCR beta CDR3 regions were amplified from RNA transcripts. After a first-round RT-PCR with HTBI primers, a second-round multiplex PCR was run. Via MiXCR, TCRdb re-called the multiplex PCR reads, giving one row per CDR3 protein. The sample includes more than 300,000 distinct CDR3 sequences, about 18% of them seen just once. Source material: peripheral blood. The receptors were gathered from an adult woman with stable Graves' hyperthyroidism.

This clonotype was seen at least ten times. CDR3 region: CASSSPGQPYEQYF. The DNA of the CDR3 is TGTGCCAGCAGCAGCCCGGGACAACCCTACGAGCAGTACTTC. The V call is TRBV7-2, the J call TRBJ2-7; D possibly corresponds to TRBD1 (6 bases). V was shortened by 5 bases and J by 2 bases, with 13 bases between the two germline ends. Germline values: CDR1 SGHTA, CDR2 FQGNSA. The CDR3 has 14 amino acids.

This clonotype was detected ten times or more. CDR3 protein: CSVEGAAGELFF. The DNA for the CDR3 is TGCAGCGTTGAAGGCGCGGCCGGGGAGCTGTTTTTT. The chain carries TRBV29-1 and TRBJ2-2; D ambiguous. CDR3 size: 12 residues. Germline V gene data show CDR1 as SQVTM and CDR2 as ANQGSEA. With 1 base removed from V and 6 bases from J, the gap between germline ends came to 6 bases.

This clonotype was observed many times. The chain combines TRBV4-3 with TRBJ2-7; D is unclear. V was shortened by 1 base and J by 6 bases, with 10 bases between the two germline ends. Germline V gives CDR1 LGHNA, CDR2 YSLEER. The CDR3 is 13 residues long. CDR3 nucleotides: TGCGCCAGCAGCCAAGGCTCCCAGAGCGAGCAGTACTTC. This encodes CASSQGSQSEQYF.

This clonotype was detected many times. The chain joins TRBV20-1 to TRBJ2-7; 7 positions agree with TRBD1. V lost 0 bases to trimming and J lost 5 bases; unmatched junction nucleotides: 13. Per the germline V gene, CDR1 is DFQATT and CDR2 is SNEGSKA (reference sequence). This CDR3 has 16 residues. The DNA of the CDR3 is TGCAGTGCTAGAGATTTGAGGGGGCGGTTTATCAACGAGCAGTACTTC. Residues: CSARDLRGRFINEQYF.

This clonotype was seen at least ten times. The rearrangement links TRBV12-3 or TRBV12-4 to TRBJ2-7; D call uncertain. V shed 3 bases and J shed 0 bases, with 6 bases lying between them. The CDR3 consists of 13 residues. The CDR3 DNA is TGTGCCAGCAGTTTGGAGACCTCCTACGAGCAGTACTTC. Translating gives CASSLETSYEQYF.

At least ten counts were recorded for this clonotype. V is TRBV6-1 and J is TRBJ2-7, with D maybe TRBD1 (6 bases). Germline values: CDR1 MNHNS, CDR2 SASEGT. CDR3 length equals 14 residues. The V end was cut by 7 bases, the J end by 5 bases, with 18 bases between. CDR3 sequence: CASIQGHRAHEQYF. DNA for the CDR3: TGTGCCAGCATCCAGGGACACCGAGCCCACGAGCAGTACTTC.

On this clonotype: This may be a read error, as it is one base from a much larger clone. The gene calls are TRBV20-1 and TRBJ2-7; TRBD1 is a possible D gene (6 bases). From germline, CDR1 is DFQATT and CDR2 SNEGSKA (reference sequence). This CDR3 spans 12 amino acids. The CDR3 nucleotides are TGCAGTGCTTTCGGACAGTTATACGCGCAGTACTTC. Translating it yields CSAFGQLYAQYF.

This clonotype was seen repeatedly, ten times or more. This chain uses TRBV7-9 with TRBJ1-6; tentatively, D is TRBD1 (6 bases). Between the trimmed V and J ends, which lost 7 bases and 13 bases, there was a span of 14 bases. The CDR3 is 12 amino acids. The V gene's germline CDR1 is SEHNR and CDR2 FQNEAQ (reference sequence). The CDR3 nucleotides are TGTGCCAGCAACAACGTCGACAGGCCCCTCCACTTT. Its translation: CASNNVDRPLHF.

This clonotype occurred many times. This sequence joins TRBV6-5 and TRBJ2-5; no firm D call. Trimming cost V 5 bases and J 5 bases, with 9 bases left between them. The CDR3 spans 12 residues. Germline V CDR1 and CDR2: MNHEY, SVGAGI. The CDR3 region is CASSNRAETQYF. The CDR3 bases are TGTGCCAGCAGTAACCGAGCTGAGACCCAGTACTTC.

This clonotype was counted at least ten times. CDR3 nucleotide sequence: TGTGCCACCAGTGATCCCGACAGGGGAAACTATGGCTACACCTTC. Translating it yields CATSDPDRGNYGYTF. This sequence joins TRBV24-1 and TRBJ1-2; 8 nucleotides agree with TRBD1. Unmatched junction bases numbered 4, after V lost 3 bases and J lost 2 bases. The CDR3 spans 15 residues. Looked up from germline, CDR1 is KGHDR and CDR2 is SFDVKD.

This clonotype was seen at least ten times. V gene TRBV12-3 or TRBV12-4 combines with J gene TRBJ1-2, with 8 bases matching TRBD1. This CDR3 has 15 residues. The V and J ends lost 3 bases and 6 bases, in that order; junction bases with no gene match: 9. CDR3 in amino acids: CASSFRQPGQDGYTF. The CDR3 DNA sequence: TGTGCCAGCAGTTTCCGACAACCGGGACAGGATGGCTACACCTTC.

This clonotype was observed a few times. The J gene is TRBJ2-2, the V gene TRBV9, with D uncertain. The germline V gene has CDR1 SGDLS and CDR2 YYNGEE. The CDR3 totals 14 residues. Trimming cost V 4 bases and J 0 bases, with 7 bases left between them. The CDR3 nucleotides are TGTGCCAGCAGCCCCCGGCCGAACACCGGGGAGCTGTTTTTT. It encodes CASSPRPNTGELFF.

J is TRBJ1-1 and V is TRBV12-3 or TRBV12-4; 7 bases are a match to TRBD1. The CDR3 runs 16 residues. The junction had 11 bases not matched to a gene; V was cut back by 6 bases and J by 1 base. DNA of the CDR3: TGTGCCAGCAGACCCGGAATGGGACAGCAGAACACTGAAGCTTTCTTT. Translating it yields CASRPGMGQQNTEAFF.

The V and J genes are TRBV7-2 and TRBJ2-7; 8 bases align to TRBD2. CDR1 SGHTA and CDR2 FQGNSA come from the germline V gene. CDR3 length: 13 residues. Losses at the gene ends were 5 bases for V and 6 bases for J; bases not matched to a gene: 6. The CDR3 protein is CASSRSGSGEQYF. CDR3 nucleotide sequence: TGTGCCAGCAGCCGGAGCGGGAGCGGCGAGCAGTACTTC.

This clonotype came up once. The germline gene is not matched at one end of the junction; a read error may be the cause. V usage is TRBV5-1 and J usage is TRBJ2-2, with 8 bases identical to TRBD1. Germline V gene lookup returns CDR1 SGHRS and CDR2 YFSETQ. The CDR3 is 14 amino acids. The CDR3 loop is CASSGDRNTGEPFF. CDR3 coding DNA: TGCGCCAGCAGTGGGGACAGGAACACCGGGGAGCCGTTTTTT.

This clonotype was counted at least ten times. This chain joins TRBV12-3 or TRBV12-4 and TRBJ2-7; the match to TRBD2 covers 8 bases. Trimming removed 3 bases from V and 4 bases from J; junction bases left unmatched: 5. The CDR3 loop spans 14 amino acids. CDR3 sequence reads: CASSFGTRGYEQYF. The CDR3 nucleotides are TGTGCCAGCAGTTTTGGGACTAGGGGGTACGAGCAGTACTTC.

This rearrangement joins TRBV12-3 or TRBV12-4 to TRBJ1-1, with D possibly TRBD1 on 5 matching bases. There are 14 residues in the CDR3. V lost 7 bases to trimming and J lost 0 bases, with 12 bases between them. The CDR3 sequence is CASNHRRMNTEAFF. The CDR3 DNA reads TGTGCCAGCAACCACAGGAGGATGAACACTGAAGCTTTCTTT.

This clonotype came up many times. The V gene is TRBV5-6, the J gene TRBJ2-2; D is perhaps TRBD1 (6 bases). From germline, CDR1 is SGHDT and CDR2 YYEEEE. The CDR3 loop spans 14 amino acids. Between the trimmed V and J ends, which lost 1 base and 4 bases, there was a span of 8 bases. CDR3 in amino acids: CASSLQGTTGELFF. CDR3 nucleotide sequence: TGTGCCAGCAGCTTGCAGGGGACCACCGGGGAGCTGTTTTTT. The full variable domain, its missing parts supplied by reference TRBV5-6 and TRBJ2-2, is DAGVTQSPTHLIKTRGQQVTLRCSPKSGHDTVSWYQQALGQGPQFIFQYYEEEERQRGNFPDRFSGHQFPNYSSELNVNALLLGDSALYLCASSLQGTTGELFFGEGSRLTVL.

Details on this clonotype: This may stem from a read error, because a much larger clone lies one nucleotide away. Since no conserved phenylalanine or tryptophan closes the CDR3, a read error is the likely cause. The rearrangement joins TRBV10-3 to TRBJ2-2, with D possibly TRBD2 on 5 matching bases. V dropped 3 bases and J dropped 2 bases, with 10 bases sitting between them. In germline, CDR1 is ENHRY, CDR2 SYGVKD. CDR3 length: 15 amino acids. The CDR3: CAISDPASNTGELFL. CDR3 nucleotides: TGTGCCATCAGTGATCCGGCTAGCAACACCGGGGAGCTGTTTTTG.

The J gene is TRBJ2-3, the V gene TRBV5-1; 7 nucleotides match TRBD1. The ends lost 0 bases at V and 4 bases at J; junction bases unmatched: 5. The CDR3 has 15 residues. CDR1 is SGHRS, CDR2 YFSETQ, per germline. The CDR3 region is CASSLGDRAPDTQYF. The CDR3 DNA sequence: TGCGCCAGCAGCTTGGGAGACAGGGCACCAGATACGCAGTATTTT.

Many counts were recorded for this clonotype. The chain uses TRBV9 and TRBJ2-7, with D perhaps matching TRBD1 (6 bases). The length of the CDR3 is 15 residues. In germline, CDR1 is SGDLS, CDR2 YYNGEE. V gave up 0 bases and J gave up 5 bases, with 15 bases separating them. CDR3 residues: CASSVEGVPKNEQYF. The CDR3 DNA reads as TGTGCCAGCAGCGTAGAGGGGGTCCCGAAGAACGAGCAGTACTTC.

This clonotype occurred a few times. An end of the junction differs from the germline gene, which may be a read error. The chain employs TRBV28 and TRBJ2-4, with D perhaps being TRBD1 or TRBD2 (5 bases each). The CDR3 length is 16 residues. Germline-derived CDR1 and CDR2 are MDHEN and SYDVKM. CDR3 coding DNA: TGTGCCAGCAGAGAGGGGATAGAGCGGAGGAAAAACATTAAGTACTTC. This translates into CASREGIERRKNIKYF.

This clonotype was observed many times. The CDR3 coding sequence is TGTGCCAGCAGCTTATCCCCCCAGGGGGCCTACGAGCAGTACTTC. It codes for CASSLSPQGAYEQYF. The chain couples TRBV11-2 to TRBJ2-7, with TRBD1 identical over 7 bases. The V gene's germline CDR1 is SGHAT and CDR2 FQNNGV. Trimming took 2 bases from V and 2 from J; bases not matched to a gene: 6. CDR3 size: 15 residues.

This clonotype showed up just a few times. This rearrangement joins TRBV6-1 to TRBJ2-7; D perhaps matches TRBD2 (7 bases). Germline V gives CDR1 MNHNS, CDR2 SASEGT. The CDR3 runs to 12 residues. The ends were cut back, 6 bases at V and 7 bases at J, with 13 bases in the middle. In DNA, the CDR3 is TGTGCCAGCAGGGGGGGGGCCCGGGAGCAGTACTTC. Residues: CASRGGAREQYF.

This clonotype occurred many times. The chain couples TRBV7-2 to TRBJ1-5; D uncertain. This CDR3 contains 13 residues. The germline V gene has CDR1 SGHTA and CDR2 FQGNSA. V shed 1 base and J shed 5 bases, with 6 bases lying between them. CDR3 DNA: TGTGCCAGCAGCTTAGGCAGTTATCAGCCCCAGCATTTT. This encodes CASSLGSYQPQHF. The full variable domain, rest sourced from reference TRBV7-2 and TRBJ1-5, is GAGVSQSPSNKVTEKGKDVELRCDPISGHTALYWYRQSLGQGLEFLIYFQGNSAPDKSGLPSDRFSAERTGGSVSTLTIQRTQQEDSAVYLCASSLGSYQPQHFGDGTRLSIL.